Sequencing of this T cell receptor beta chain was carried out in a study of T-cell reconstitution after alpha-beta-depleted transplantation in children. Researchers prepared the TCRbeta library using unique molecular identifiers, the study reports. MiXCR was run by TCRdb on the PCR reads, yielding one entry per CDR3 protein. The data hold about 500,000 distinct CDR3 sequences, with about 31% observed a single time. The receptor was isolated from a human donor who donated a stem cell graft to a child with aplastic anemia. Sequences were derived from PBMCs from the stem cell graft donor, sampled from the stem cell graft.

CDR3 amino acids: CASSLAVGLHNQPQHF. The CDR3 coding sequence is TGTGCCAGCAGCTTAGCGGTCGGACTTCACAATCAGCCCCAGCATTTT. The V and J genes are TRBV7-2 and TRBJ1-5; D remains ambiguous. The CDR3 is made up of 16 amino acids. Trimming removed 0 bases from V and 3 bases from J, with 12 bases in between. Germline assignment: CDR1 SGHTA and CDR2 FQGNSA.